This TCR beta chain was found in a study of human T cells and chemical hapten exposure. Germline V gene lookup returns CDR1 MDHEN and CDR2 SYDVKM. The CDR3 sequence is 15 residues long. J lost 2 bases, V lost 5 bases, and 9 bases had no gene match. The study's findings and limits: With regard to DPC sensitization, TCRs above 1 in 1000 frequency did not change.

Documented time point: healthy volunteer bleed at 2 weeks. Total RNA was isolated from unfractionated whole blood. Concerning this clonotype itself: Its cognate antigen is unknown.

TCRdb analysed the RACE reads with MiXCR anew, one entry per CDR3 protein. The sample includes about 50,000 distinct CDR3 sequences, approximately 4.7% seen only once; the top ten take 1.5% to 2%. This TCR derives from a female donor in good health. Some clones in this sample may be carry-over from other donors' samples. V gene TRBV28 combines with J gene TRBJ2-7, with TRBD1 matching over 7 bases. Sequences were obtained from whole blood. The CDR3, as DNA: TGTGCCAGCAGTCTCGGACAGGCTCGTCCCTACGAGCAGTACTTC. Translating gives CASSLGQARPYEQYF. The full variable domain, with the rest looked up from reference TRBV28 and TRBJ2-7, is DVKVTQSSRYLVKRTGEKVFLECVQDMDHENMFWYRQDPGLGLRLIYFSYDVKMKEKGDIPEGYSVSREKKERFSLILESASTNQTSMYLCASSLGQARPYEQYFGPGTRLTVT.